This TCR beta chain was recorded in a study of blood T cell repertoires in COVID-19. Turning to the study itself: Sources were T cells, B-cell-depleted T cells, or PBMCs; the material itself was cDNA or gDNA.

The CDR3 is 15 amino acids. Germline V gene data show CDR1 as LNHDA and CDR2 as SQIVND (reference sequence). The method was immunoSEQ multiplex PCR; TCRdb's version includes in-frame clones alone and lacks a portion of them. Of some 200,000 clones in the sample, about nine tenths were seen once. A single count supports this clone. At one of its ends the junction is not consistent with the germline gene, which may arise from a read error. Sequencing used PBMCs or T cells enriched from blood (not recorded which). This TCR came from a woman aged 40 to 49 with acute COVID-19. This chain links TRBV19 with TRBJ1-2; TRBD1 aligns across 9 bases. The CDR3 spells CASSLDGTGLYGYTF. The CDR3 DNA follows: TGTGCCAGTAGTTTAGACGGGACAGGGCTGTACGGCTACACCTTC.